This T cell receptor (beta chain) was captured in a study of blood T cell repertoires in COVID-19. Study as a whole: The United States, Italy and Spain were the sources of the acute and convalescent COVID-19 samples. Nucleic acid was either cDNA or gDNA, and it came from T cells, B-cell-depleted T cells, or PBMCs.

Clones were sequenced by immunoSEQ multiplex PCR, and TCRdb holds only the in-frame ones, with some missing. This table holds roughly 250,000 clones, approximately 90% found once. Participants came from fewer than 25 US areas, aged roughly 18 to 90 years. Which cohort a participant joined came from the clinical history participants gave. The CDR3 covers 16 residues. The V gene end was trimmed by 2 bases and the J gene end by 0 bases; junction bases not matched to a gene: 1. The germline gives CDR1 SGHAT, CDR2 FQNNGV. The sequenced sample was PBMCs or T cells enriched from blood (not recorded which). The TCR was taken from a woman aged 35 to 49 with acute COVID-19. The V gene is TRBV11-2, the J gene TRBJ2-1; 10 nucleotides agree with TRBD2. The DNA for the CDR3 is TGTGCCAGCAGCTTACTAGCGGGGGCCTCCTACAATGAGCAGTTCTTC. This encodes CASSLLAGASYNEQFF.